Listed here are 18 T cell receptor beta chains from one sample, sequenced in a study of blood T cells in healthy people across ages. A second 7 to 11 cycle PCR used barcoded and J-beta primers. Each CDR3 protein gets one entry after TCRdb re-called the 5' RACE reads with MiXCR. The sample contains roughly 900,000 distinct CDR3 sequences, 45% to 50% of which appear only once. The source material was blood. Every receptor here comes from a man aged 25 to 40 in good health.

This clonotype was detected only a few times. The chain employs TRBV6-2 or TRBV6-3 and TRBJ1-5; D gene ambiguous. The CDR3 is made up of 14 amino acids. Germline values: CDR1 MNHEY, CDR2 SVGEGT. The ends were cut back, 6 bases at V and 7 bases at J, with 16 bases in the middle. The CDR3 reads CASSRPEKGQPQHF. In nucleotides, the CDR3 is TGTGCCAGCAGCCGCCCAGAAAAGGGCCAGCCCCAGCATTTT.

This clonotype occurred a few times. CDR3 DNA sequence: TGTGCCAGCAGGGGACCGAGCTCCTACAATGAGCAGTTCTTC. This sequence encodes CASRGPSSYNEQFF. The chain couples TRBV11-3 to TRBJ2-1; possibly TRBD1 or TRBD2 for D (5 bases each). Trimming took off 6 bases at V and 0 bases at J, with 9 bases between the two ends. This CDR3 is 14 amino acids long. Per germline, CDR1 SGHNT and CDR2 YENEEA.

This clonotype was seen more than once but under ten times. This chain uses TRBV12-3 or TRBV12-4 with TRBJ2-7, with TRBD2 matching over 9 bases. The CDR3 is 16 residues long. V was pared by 3 bases and J by 5 bases, with 11 bases of the junction left unmatched. CDR3 amino acids: CASSFFERGASHEQYF. As DNA, the CDR3 is TGTGCCAGCAGTTTTTTTGAGCGGGGGGCTAGCCACGAGCAGTACTTC.

The V gene is TRBV10-3, the J gene TRBJ2-3; 8 bases match TRBD2. The CDR3 spans 17 residues. Germline values: CDR1 ENHRY, CDR2 SYGVKD. Trimming removed 0 bases from V and 1 base from J; junction bases left unmatched: 6. The CDR3 region has the DNA TGTGCCATCAGTGAGTCGATGGGACTAGGGGGCACAGATACGCAGTATTTT. It translates to CAISESMGLGGTDTQYF.

The sample holds a few counts of this clonotype. Its ends do not fully match the called genes, so a read error is possible. This chain links TRBV7-7 with TRBJ2-7, with 9 bases fitting TRBD1. The CDR3 covers 15 residues. Germline values: CDR1 SSHAT, CDR2 FNYEAQ (reference sequence). The CDR3 reads CASSLRQGVNYEQYF. CDR3 nucleotide sequence: TGTGCTAGCAGCTTAAGACAGGGGGTTAACTACGAGCAGTACTTC.

The chain recombines TRBV27 with TRBJ2-4; D unresolved. The CDR3 totals 13 residues. CDR1 is MNHEY and CDR2 is SMNVEV in the germline V gene (reference sequence). Between the trimmed V and J ends, which lost 3 bases and 13 bases, there was a span of 16 bases. The CDR3 here is CASSFRPSLEQYF. Written as DNA, the CDR3 is TGTGCCAGCAGTTTTAGGCCGTCGCTGGAGCAGTACTTC.

Worth noting for this clonotype: A read error may explain this, as a much larger clone is one base away. The chain joins TRBV10-3 to TRBJ1-5, with D uncertain. Germline CDR1 and CDR2: ENHRY and SYGVKD. CDR3 length: 14 amino acids. This CDR3 is CATSEFGSNQPQHF. The CDR3 nucleotides read TGTGCCACCAGTGAGTTCGGGAGCAATCAGCCCCAGCATTTT.

The chain carries TRBV10-3 and TRBJ2-7; possibly TRBD1 for D (6 bases). Looked up from germline, CDR1 is ENHRY and CDR2 is SYGVKD. CDR3 length equals 15 residues. V was cut by 2 bases and J by 3 bases, with 14 bases left in between. The CDR3 nucleotides are TGTGCCATCAGTGAGATCGGACAGTCAGACTACGAGCAGTACTTC. Translated, it gives CAISEIGQSDYEQYF.

This clonotype was counted only a few times. The rearrangement links TRBV2 to TRBJ1-5; D might be TRBD1 (5 bases). Germline CDR1 SNHLY, CDR2 FYNNEI. There are 17 residues in the CDR3. V shed 8 bases and J shed 2 bases, with 22 bases lying between them. In DNA, the CDR3 is TGTGCCAGCGGACCGGGGGTTTCGGCTGGCCGCAATCAGCCCCAGCATTTT. Its protein is CASGPGVSAGRNQPQHF.

This clonotype was seen more than once but under ten times. The J gene is TRBJ1-2, the V gene TRBV5-1; D may be TRBD1 (6 bases). This CDR3 is 14 amino acids long. Germline assignment: CDR1 SGHRS and CDR2 YFSETQ. V was shortened by 1 base and J by 6 bases, with 13 bases between the two germline ends. CDR3 nucleotide sequence: TGCGCCAGCAGCTTGCCCCAGGGGTACCATGGCTACACCTTC. It specifies CASSLPQGYHGYTF.

This clonotype has ten or more counts. The CDR3 DNA is TGTGCCAGCACCTCGGGACTAGCGGTCTACAATGAGCAGTTCTTC. Protein: CASTSGLAVYNEQFF. The chain combines TRBV27 with TRBJ2-1; the match to TRBD2 covers 11 bases. V was clipped by 7 bases and J by 3 bases; unmatched bases: 5. Germline V CDR1 and CDR2: MNHEY, SMNVEV (reference sequence). CDR3 length equals 15 residues.

V and J are TRBV20-1 and TRBJ1-1; 7 positions agree with TRBD1. CDR1 DFQATT and CDR2 SNEGSKA come from the germline V gene (reference sequence). Trimming cost V 6 bases and J 0 bases; bases outside gene matches: 10. The length of the CDR3 is 15 residues. CDR3 nucleotides: TGCAGTGCAGGATCGAAACAGGGGCTGAACACTGAAGCTTTCTTT. Translated: CSAGSKQGLNTEAFF.

This clonotype was picked up one time. This chain connects TRBV20-1 to TRBJ2-1, with 9 bases that match TRBD2. The CDR3 length is 15 residues. V shed 3 bases and J 6 bases; nucleotides not matched to a gene: 9. Germline V CDR1 and CDR2: DFQATT, SNEGSKA (reference sequence). CDR3 region: CSARASGVIGNEQFF. The CDR3 coding sequence is TGCAGTGCTAGGGCTAGCGGGGTCATCGGCAATGAGCAGTTCTTC.

This clonotype was observed a handful of times. CDR3 coding DNA: TGTGCCAGCAGCCGCAGGGCCCAGTACCAAGAGACCCAGTACTTC. Its protein product is CASSRRAQYQETQYF. The rearrangement links TRBV6-5 to TRBJ2-5; possibly TRBD1 for D (5 bases). V was clipped by 6 bases and J by 0 bases, with 14 bases between them. The CDR3 extends over 15 amino acids. Germline V gives CDR1 MNHEY, CDR2 SVGAGI.

This clonotype was picked up a small number of times. The V gene is TRBV12-3 or TRBV12-4, the J gene TRBJ2-1; 9 bases match TRBD1. This CDR3 region has 19 residues. The V gene end was trimmed by 2 bases and the J gene end by 9 bases; junction bases not matched to a gene: 20. In DNA, the CDR3 is TGTGCCAGCAGTTTATTATATTTCCCCCGGACAGGGGCTAACGGTGAGCAGTTCTTC. Translated, it gives CASSLLYFPRTGANGEQFF.

The chain recombines TRBV20-1 with TRBJ1-4; D is undetermined. CDR1 and CDR2 from the germline V gene are DFQATT and SNEGSKA (reference sequence). The V end was cut by 2 bases, the J end by 2 bases, with 6 bases between. CDR3 length: 13 residues. CDR3 nucleotide sequence: TGCAGTGCTAGACCCGGGACTAATGAAAAACTGTTTTTT. Translated, it gives CSARPGTNEKLFF.

Written as DNA, the CDR3 is TGTGCCAGCAGCTTCCGGCCTAGTGGGGGTATGCCCTACAATGAGCAGTTCTTC. It specifies CASSFRPSGGMPYNEQFF. This chain links TRBV7-2 with TRBJ2-1; D is tentatively TRBD1 or TRBD2 (5 bases each). CDR1 SGHTA and CDR2 FQGNSA come from the germline V gene. Trimming shortened V by 3 bases and J by 2 bases, and 20 bases separated the two germline ends. The CDR3 extends over 18 amino acids. Full variable domain (outside the CDR3, taken from reference TRBV7-2 and TRBJ2-1): GAGVSQSPSNKVTEKGKDVELRCDPISGHTALYWYRQSLGQGLEFLIYFQGNSAPDKSGLPSDRFSAERTGGSVSTLTIQRTQQEDSAVYLCASSFRPSGGMPYNEQFFGPGTRLTVL.

There are a few counts of this clonotype. The CDR3 coding sequence is TGTGCCAGCAGCTCGGGACAGGGATTCAACACTGAAGCTTTCTTT. It encodes CASSSGQGFNTEAFF. This chain joins TRBV11-1 and TRBJ1-1, with 9 bases aligning to TRBD1. Germline trimming cut 4 bases from V and 2 bases from J; bases unmatched to any gene: 5. CDR3 length: 15 amino acids. Germline values: CDR1 SGHAT, CDR2 FQDESV (reference sequence).